This TCR beta chain was obtained from a study of preoperative IRX-2 immunotherapy in early breast cancer (dated by TCRdb to between 2019 and 2020). Libraries came from the immunoSEQ multiplex PCR assay. TCRdb stores this immuneACCESS table with in-frame sequences only. Part of the clones is absent; in the studies checked, under half of the shortfall reflects unresolved V genes, and no reason is known for the rest. In all, the sample holds approximately 98,000 clones, and roughly 85% of those were seen once. The ten top clones hold roughly 1.9% of the sample. Notes on this clone: Its antigen is unknown. Per-nucleotide qualities are absent, and no much larger clonotype sits a single base away.

In light of the paper, this sample's treatment or condition label describes: preoperative locoregional IRX-2 cytokine immunotherapy. The samples were obtained from a phase Ib study that tested preoperative, locoregional IRX-2 cytokine immunotherapy meant to prime immune responses. Donors were patients with early-stage breast cancer who received IRX-2 before surgery. CDR1 and CDR2 are drawn from the germline V gene: MNHGY, SAAAGT. From the cysteine through the phenylalanine, the CDR3 covers 16 amino acids. The sequence is cut down to CDR3 DNA, 48 bases in frame from base 1. V lost 2 bases and J lost 2 bases; the stretch between them is 13 bases long.

The sequence came from a human donor with breast cancer. The chain links TRBV6-8 with TRBJ2-1; TRBD2 could be the D gene, as 5 bases match. The sample in question was tumor tissue, obtained after IRX-2 immunotherapy. The CDR3 in this case is CASSYTKGATYNEQFF. The DNA sequence is TGTGCCAGCAGTTACACGAAGGGAGCGACCTACAATGAGCAGTTCTTC.